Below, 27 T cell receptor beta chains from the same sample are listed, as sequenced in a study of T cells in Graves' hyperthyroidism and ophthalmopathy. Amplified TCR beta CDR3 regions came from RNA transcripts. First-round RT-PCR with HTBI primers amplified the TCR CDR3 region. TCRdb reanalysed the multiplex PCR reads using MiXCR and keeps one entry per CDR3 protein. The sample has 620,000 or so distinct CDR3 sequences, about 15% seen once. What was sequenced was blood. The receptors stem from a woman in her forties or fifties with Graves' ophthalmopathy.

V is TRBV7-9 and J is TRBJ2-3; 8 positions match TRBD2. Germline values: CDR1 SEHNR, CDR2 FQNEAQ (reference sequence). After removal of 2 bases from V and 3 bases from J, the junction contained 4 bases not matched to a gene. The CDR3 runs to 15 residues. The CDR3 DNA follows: TGTGCCAGCAGCTTATACGGGAGGGGAACAGATACGCAGTATTTT. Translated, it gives CASSLYGRGTDTQYF.

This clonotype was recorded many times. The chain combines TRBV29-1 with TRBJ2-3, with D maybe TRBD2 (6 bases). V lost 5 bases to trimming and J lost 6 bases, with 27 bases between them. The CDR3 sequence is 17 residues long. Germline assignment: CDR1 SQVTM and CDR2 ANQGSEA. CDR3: CSVWGVRARVSTDTQYF. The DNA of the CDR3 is TGCAGCGTTTGGGGGGTGAGGGCCAGGGTTTCCACGGATACGCAGTATTTT.

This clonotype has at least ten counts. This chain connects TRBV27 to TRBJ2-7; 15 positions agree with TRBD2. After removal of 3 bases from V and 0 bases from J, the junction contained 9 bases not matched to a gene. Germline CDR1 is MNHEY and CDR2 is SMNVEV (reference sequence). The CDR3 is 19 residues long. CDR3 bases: TGTGCCAGCAGTTTCCACGGGACTAGCGGGAGGCCCCTCTCCTACGAGCAGTACTTC. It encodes CASSFHGTSGRPLSYEQYF.

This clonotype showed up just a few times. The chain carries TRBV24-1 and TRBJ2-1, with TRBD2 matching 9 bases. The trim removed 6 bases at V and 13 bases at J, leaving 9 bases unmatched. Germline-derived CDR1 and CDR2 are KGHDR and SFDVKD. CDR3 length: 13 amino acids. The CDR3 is CATSSRLAGTQFF. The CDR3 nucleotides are TGTGCCACCAGTTCTCGGCTAGCGGGAACACAGTTCTTC.

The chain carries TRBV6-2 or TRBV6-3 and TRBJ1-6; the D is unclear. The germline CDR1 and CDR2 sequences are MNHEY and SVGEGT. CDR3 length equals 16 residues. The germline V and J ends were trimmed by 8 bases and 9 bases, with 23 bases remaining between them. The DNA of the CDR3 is TGTGCCAGCTCCGACCGTCAGCACCCCTTGGGTTCACCCCTCCACTTT. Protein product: CASSDRQHPLGSPLHF.

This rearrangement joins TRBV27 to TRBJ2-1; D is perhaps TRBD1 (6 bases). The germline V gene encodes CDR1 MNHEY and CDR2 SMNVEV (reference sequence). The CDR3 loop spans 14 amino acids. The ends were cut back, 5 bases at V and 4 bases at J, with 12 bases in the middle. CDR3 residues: CASSTNQGYNEQFF. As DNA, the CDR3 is TGTGCCAGCAGTACCAATCAGGGGTACAATGAGCAGTTCTTC.

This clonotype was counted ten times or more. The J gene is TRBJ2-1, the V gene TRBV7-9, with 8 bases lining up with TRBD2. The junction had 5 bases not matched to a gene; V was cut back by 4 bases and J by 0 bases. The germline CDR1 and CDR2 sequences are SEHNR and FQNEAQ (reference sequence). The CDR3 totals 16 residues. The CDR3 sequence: CASSSERESSYNEQFF. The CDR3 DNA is TGTGCCAGCAGCTCCGAGCGGGAGAGCTCCTACAATGAGCAGTTCTTC.

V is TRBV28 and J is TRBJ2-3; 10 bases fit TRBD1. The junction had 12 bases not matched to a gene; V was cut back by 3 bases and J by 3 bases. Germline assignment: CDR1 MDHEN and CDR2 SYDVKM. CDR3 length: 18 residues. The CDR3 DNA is TGTGCCAGCAGTTTTTTGGGACAGGGGAACTTCGGAACAGATACGCAGTATTTT. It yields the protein CASSFLGQGNFGTDTQYF.

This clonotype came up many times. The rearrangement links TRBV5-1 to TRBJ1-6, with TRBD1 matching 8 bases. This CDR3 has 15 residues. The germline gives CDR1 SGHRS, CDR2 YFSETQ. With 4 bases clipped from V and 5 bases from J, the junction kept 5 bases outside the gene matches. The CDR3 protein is CASSTGTGHNSPLHF. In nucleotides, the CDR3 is TGCGCCAGCAGCACGGGGACAGGCCATAATTCACCCCTCCACTTT.

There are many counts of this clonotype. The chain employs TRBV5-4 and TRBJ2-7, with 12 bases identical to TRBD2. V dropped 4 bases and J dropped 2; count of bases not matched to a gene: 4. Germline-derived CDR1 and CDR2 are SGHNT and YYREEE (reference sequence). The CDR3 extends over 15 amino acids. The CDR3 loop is CASSPRTSGAYEQYF. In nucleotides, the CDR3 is TGTGCCAGCAGCCCCCGGACTAGCGGGGCCTACGAGCAGTACTTC.

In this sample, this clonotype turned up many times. CDR3 nucleotides: TGTGCCAGCAAGGGCAGGGGAAGTCCGGAGACCCAGTACTTC. It specifies CASKGRGSPETQYF. This sequence joins TRBV6-5 and TRBJ2-5; D possibly corresponds to TRBD1 (6 bases). Germline lookup yields CDR1 MNHEY and CDR2 SVGAGI. The CDR3 is 14 residues long. Trimming removed 7 bases from V and 5 bases from J, with 17 bases in between.

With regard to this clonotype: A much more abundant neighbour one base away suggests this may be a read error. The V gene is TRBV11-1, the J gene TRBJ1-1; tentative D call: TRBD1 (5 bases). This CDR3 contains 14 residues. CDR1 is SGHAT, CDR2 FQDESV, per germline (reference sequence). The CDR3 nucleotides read TGTGCCAGCAGCAGCAACACGCTGGACACTGGAGCTTTCTTT. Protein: CASSSNTLDTGAFF.

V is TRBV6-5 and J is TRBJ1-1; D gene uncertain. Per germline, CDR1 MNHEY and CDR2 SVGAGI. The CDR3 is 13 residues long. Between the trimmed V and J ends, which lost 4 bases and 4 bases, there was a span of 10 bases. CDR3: CASSSTSITEAFF. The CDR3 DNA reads TGTGCCAGCAGTTCAACTAGTATCACTGAAGCTTTCTTT.

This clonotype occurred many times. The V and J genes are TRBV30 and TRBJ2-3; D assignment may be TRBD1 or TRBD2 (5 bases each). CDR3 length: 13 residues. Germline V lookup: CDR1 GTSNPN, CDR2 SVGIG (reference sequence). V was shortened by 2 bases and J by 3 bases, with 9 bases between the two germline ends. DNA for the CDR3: TGTGCCTGGAGTCTGGGGGAAACAGATACGCAGTATTTT. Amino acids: CAWSLGETDTQYF.

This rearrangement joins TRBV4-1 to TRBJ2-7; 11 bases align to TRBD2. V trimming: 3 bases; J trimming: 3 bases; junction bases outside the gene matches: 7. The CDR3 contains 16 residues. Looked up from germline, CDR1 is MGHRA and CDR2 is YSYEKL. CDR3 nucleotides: TGCGCCAGCAGCCAGGAAGGGACTAGCGGATTCTACGAGCAGTACTTC. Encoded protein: CASSQEGTSGFYEQYF.

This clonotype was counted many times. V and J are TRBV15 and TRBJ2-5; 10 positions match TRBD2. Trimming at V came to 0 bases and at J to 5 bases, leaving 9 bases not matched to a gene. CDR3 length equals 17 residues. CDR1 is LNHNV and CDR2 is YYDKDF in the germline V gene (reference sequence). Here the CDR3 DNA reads TGTGCCACCAGCAGAGACCCTAGCGGGAGCGCCGGGGAGACCCAGTACTTC. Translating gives CATSRDPSGSAGETQYF.

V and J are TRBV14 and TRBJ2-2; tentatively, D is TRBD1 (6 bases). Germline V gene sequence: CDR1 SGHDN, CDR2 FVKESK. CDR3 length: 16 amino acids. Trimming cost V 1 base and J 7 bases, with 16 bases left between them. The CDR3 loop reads CASSQVYRARIGELFF. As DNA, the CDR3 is TGTGCCAGCAGCCAAGTTTACAGGGCGAGGATCGGGGAGCTGTTTTTT.

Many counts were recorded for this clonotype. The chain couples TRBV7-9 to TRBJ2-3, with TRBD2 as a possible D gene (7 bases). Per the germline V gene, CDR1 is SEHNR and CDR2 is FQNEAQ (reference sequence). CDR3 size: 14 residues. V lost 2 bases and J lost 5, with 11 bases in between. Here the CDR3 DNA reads TGTGCCAGCAGCTTAAGGGGGGGAGGAGATACGCAGTATTTT. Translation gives CASSLRGGGDTQYF. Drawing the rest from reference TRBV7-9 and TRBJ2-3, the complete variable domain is DTGVSQNPRHKITKRGQNVTFRCDPISEHNRLYWYRQTLGQGPEFLTYFQNEAQLEKSRLLSDRFSAERPKGSFSTLEIQRTEQGDSAMYLCASSLRGGGDTQYFGPGTRLTVL.

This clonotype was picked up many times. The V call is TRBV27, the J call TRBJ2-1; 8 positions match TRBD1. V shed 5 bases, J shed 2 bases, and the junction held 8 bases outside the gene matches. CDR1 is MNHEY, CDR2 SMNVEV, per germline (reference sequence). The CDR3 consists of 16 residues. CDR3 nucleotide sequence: TGTGCCAGCAGTGACGGACAGGGAGGAACCTACAATGAGCAGTTCTTC. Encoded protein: CASSDGQGGTYNEQFF.

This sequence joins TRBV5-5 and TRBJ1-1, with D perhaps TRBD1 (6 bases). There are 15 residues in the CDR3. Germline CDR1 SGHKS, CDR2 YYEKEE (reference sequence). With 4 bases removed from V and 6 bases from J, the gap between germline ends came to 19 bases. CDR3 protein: CASSPTGLMGAEAFF. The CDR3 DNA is TGTGCCAGCAGCCCAACAGGGTTAATGGGAGCTGAAGCTTTCTTT.

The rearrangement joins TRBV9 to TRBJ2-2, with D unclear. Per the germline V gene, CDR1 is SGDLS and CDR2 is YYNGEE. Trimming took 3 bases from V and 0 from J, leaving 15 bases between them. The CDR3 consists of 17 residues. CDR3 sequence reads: CASSAKLSGSNTGELFF. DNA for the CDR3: TGTGCCAGCAGCGCAAAACTTTCCGGGTCGAACACCGGGGAGCTGTTTTTT.

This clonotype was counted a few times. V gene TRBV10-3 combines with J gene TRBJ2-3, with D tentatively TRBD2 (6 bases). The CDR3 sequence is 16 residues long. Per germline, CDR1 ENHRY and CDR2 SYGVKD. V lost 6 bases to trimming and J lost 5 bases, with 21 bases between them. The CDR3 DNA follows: TGTGCCATCAGAACCGGTAGCGGCGAGATGGTAGATACGCAGTATTTT. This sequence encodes CAIRTGSGEMVDTQYF.

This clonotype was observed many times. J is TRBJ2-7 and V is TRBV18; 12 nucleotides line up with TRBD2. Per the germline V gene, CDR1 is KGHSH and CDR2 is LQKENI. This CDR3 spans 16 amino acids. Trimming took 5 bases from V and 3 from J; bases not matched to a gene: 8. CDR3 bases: TGTGCCAGCTCATCGCTAGCGGGAGGGTTGCTCTACGAGCAGTACTTC. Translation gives CASSSLAGGLLYEQYF.

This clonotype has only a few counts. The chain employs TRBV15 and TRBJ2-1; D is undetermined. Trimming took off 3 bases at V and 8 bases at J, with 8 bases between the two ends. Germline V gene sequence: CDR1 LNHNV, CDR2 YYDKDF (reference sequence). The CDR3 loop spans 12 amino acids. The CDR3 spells CATSSGSYEQFF. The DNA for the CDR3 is TGTGCCACCAGCAGCGGATCTTATGAGCAGTTCTTC.

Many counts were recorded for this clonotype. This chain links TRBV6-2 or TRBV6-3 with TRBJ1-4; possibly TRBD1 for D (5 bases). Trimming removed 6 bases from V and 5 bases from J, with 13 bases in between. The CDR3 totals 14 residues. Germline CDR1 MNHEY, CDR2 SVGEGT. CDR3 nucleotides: TGTGCCAGCAGGCAGCAATGGACAAATGAAAAACTGTTTTTT. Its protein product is CASRQQWTNEKLFF.

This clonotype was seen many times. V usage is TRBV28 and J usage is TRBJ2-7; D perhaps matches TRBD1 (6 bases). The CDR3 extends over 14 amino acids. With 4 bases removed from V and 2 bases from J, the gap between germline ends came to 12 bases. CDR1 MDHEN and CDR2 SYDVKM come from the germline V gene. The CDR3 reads CASSSNRVPYEQYF. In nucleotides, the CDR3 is TGTGCCAGCAGTTCGAACAGGGTTCCCTACGAGCAGTACTTC.

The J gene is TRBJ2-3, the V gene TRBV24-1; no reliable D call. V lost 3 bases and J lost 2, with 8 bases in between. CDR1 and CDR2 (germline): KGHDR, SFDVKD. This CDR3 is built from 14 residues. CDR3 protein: CATSDPGLTDTQYF. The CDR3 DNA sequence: TGTGCCACCAGTGATCCCGGCCTCACAGATACGCAGTATTTT.